Each of the 2 T cell receptor beta chains below was sequenced from the same sample in a study of neurological immune-mediated disorders (dated by TCRdb to between 2018 and 2021). The library was produced with 5' RACE. The reads were generated on an Illumina HiSeq 2500. TCRdb handled the public reads itself, with Q25 trimming in fastp and clone calling in MiXCR, and kept productive beta chains. Every distinct CDR3 protein forms one entry, paired with its most common genes and DNA. The sample records roughly 30,000 distinct CDR3 sequences, 9.5% to 13% of which are singletons. Together, the top ten hold roughly 5% of the sample. The sequenced sample was PBMCs. These receptors were collected from a woman aged 60-75 years in good health.

In this sample, this clonotype turned up many times. The chain uses TRBV7-3 and TRBJ2-1; tentatively, D is TRBD1 or TRBD2 (6 bases each). Germline CDR1 is SGHTA and CDR2 is FQGTGA. Trimming stripped 2 bases from V and 8 bases from J, with 13 bases between. This CDR3 region has 14 residues. The CDR3 nucleotides read TGTGCCAGCAGCTTAGGGGGGCGATTCGATGAGCAGTTCTTC. Its protein is CASSLGGRFDEQFF.

This clonotype was seen repeatedly, ten times or more. The V call is TRBV5-1, the J call TRBJ2-2; no reliable D call. CDR3 length equals 15 residues. CDR1 is SGHRS and CDR2 is YFSETQ in the germline V gene. Deletions cut 3 bases from V and 6 bases from J, with 15 bases between. In DNA, the CDR3 is TGCGCCAGCAGCTCCTACCAGCAGGTAGCCGGGGAGCTGTTTTTT. Translating gives CASSSYQQVAGELFF.